This entry lists 30 T cell receptor beta chains sequenced from one sample in a study of blood T cell repertoires in COVID-19. The method was immunoSEQ multiplex PCR; TCRdb's version includes in-frame clones alone and lacks a portion of them. The repertoire holds more than 300,000 clones, with about 90% as singletons. The sample taken for sequencing was peripheral blood. The origin of the receptors is a woman in her 30s with COVID-19, enrolled during active disease.

The chain has TRBV24-1 and TRBJ2-2, with TRBD2 matching over 14 bases. Unmatched junction bases numbered 3, after V lost 3 bases and J lost 4 bases. The CDR3 extends over 17 amino acids. CDR1 is KGHDR and CDR2 is SFDVKD in the germline V gene. The CDR3 DNA reads TGTGCCACCAGTGATGGGACTAGCGGGAGAGGCACCGGGGAGCTGTTTTTT. This sequence encodes CATSDGTSGRGTGELFF.

The genes are TRBV7-6 and TRBJ2-3; the match to TRBD1 covers 7 bases. J lost 4 bases, V lost 5 bases, and 15 bases had no gene match. CDR3 size: 17 residues. CDR1 is SGHVS, CDR2 FNYEAQ, per germline. The CDR3 here is CASSPLSGTAEPDTQYF. CDR3 sequence (DNA): TGTGCCAGCAGCCCTCTCTCGGGGACAGCCGAGCCAGATACGCAGTATTTT.

The chain couples TRBV24-1 to TRBJ1-3, with D unclear. V was clipped by 5 bases and J by 3 bases, with 7 bases between them. Germline CDR1 KGHDR, CDR2 SFDVKD. This CDR3 is built from 13 residues. This CDR3 is CATSAGGGNTIYF. CDR3 nucleotide sequence: TGTGCCACCAGTGCAGGAGGTGGAAACACCATATATTTT.

This chain uses TRBV10-3 with TRBJ1-5; no definite D call. Deletions cut 6 bases from V and 3 bases from J, with 6 bases between. Looked up from germline, CDR1 is ENHRY and CDR2 is SYGVKD. This CDR3 has 12 amino acids. CDR3 DNA: TGTGCCATCAGCAGGTTCAATCAGCCCCAGCATTTT. Translation gives CAISRFNQPQHF.

The V call is TRBV12-5, the J call TRBJ1-1; D is uncertain. V dropped 3 bases and J dropped 0 bases, with 17 bases sitting between them. The CDR3 is 17 amino acids. Germline CDR1 is LGHNT and CDR2 is FRNRAP. Written as DNA, the CDR3 is TGTGCTAGTGGTTTTAGCCCGGAAGGACTCATGAACACTGAAGCTTTCTTT. Translated: CASGFSPEGLMNTEAFF.

This clone was counted a single time. The chain has TRBV6-5 and TRBJ1-1; 9 nucleotides line up with TRBD1. The CDR3 length is 13 residues. Germline V gene data show CDR1 as MNHEY and CDR2 as SVGAGI. The junction had 5 bases not matched to a gene; V was cut back by 7 bases and J by 5 bases. The CDR3 protein is CASTRTGATEAFF. The DNA for the CDR3 is TGTGCCAGCACTCGGACAGGGGCGACTGAAGCTTTCTTT.

The rearrangement links TRBV6-5 to TRBJ2-1, with D possibly TRBD2 on 6 matching bases. From germline, CDR1 is MNHEY and CDR2 SVGAGI. The germline V and J ends were trimmed by 8 bases and 6 bases, with 20 bases remaining between them. The CDR3 is 15 residues long. CDR3 protein: CASGELGLAVNEQFF. DNA of the CDR3: TGTGCCAGCGGAGAGTTGGGACTCGCGGTCAATGAGCAGTTCTTC.

This chain connects TRBV4-1 to TRBJ2-3, with TRBD2 as a possible D gene (6 bases). This CDR3 is 17 amino acids long. Between the trimmed V and J ends, which lost 1 base and 0 bases, there was a span of 14 bases. Per the germline V gene, CDR1 is MGHRA and CDR2 is YSYEKL. The CDR3 spells CASSQVVSGPSTDTQYF. The CDR3 bases are TGCGCCAGCAGCCAAGTCGTAAGCGGGCCTAGCACAGATACGCAGTATTTT.

The chain links TRBV28 to TRBJ1-4; no definite D call. Germline V lookup: CDR1 MDHEN, CDR2 SYDVKM. This CDR3 has 11 amino acids. V lost 3 bases, J lost 14 bases, and 10 bases lay in between. The CDR3 bases are TGTGCCAGCAGTTTTGACCGAGCGCTGTTTTTT. Amino acids: CASSFDRALFF.

The V call is TRBV5-1, the J call TRBJ1-6; 9 nucleotides agree with TRBD1. Losses at the gene ends were 3 bases for V and 7 bases for J; bases not matched to a gene: 2. The CDR3 has 14 residues. Germline V CDR1 and CDR2: SGHRS, YFSETQ. The CDR3 DNA sequence: TGCGCCAGCAGCTGGGACAGGGAGAATTCACCCCTCCACTTT. Translated: CASSWDRENSPLHF.

The V gene is TRBV5-5, the J gene TRBJ2-7; 11 bases align to TRBD2. The V gene end was trimmed by 4 bases and the J gene end by 1 base; junction bases not matched to a gene: 4. Germline V CDR1 and CDR2: SGHKS, YYEKEE (reference sequence). The CDR3 runs 15 residues. CDR3 in amino acids: CASSVGLAGSYEQYF. The CDR3 coding sequence is TGTGCCAGCAGCGTTGGACTAGCGGGTTCCTACGAGCAGTACTTC.

V gene TRBV24-1 combines with J gene TRBJ2-3; the match to TRBD2 covers 7 bases. The CDR3 is 14 residues long. The trim removed 6 bases at V and 2 bases at J, leaving 4 bases unmatched. Per the germline V gene, CDR1 is KGHDR and CDR2 is SFDVKD. The CDR3 sequence is CATSLGGVTDTQYF. The CDR3 nucleotides are TGTGCCACCAGTTTGGGGGGGGTCACAGATACGCAGTATTTT.

V is TRBV21-1 and J is TRBJ1-1; TRBD1, as called in the table, went unchecked against the DNA. TRBV21-1 is a recognized pseudogene. There are 14 residues in the CDR3. The CDR3 sequence is CASSPGRGCIMAFF. In DNA, the CDR3 is TGTGCCAGCAGCCCCGGCAGGGGATGTATTATGGCTTTCTTT.

V gene TRBV6-1 combines with J gene TRBJ1-5; unclear D gene. Germline assignment: CDR1 MNHNS and CDR2 SASEGT. This CDR3 is 14 amino acids long. V shed 3 bases and J shed 6 bases, with 12 bases lying between them. Written as DNA, the CDR3 is TGTGCCAGCAGTGAGCCATTTAGTAGTCAGCCCCAGCATTTT. Amino acids: CASSEPFSSQPQHF.

The V and J genes are TRBV28 and TRBJ1-2; 9 bases are a match to TRBD1. Germline values: CDR1 MDHEN, CDR2 SYDVKM. This CDR3 has 14 amino acids. The J segment lost 5 bases and the V segment lost 2 bases, leaving 3 bases of the junction unmatched. The CDR3 region has the DNA TGTGCCAGCAGTTTACGGACAGGGGAATATGGCTACACCTTC. This sequence encodes CASSLRTGEYGYTF.

This clone was picked up a small number of times. The gene calls are TRBV24-1 and TRBJ1-5, with 7 nucleotides matching TRBD1. From germline, CDR1 is KGHDR and CDR2 SFDVKD. CDR3 length: 16 residues. J gave up 0 bases and V 3 bases, and 4 bases lay outside the gene matches. The DNA for the CDR3 is TGTGCCACCAGTGATCCGGGACAGAGTAGCAATCAGCCCCAGCATTTT. This encodes CATSDPGQSSNQPQHF.

This rearrangement joins TRBV6-6 to TRBJ2-1; no clear D gene. CDR3 length equals 15 residues. CDR1 and CDR2 from the germline V gene are MNHNY and SVGAGI (reference sequence). V dropped 5 bases and J dropped 1 base, with 12 bases sitting between them. The CDR3 coding sequence is TGTGCCAGCAGTATAGACGCGCGGTCCTACAATGAGCAGTTCTTC. It translates to CASSIDARSYNEQFF.

The chain combines TRBV2 with TRBJ2-2; 7 bases are a match to TRBD2. The CDR3 covers 15 residues. V was pared by 2 bases and J by 0 bases, with 0 bases of the junction left unmatched. Germline-derived CDR1 and CDR2 are SNHLY and FYNNEI. CDR3 in amino acids: CASSESGTNTGELFF. The CDR3, as DNA: TGTGCCAGCAGTGAAAGCGGGACGAACACCGGGGAGCTGTTTTTT.

The chain is built from TRBV5-1 and TRBJ2-1; tentative D call: TRBD2 (6 bases). The CDR3 runs 15 residues. The germline V and J ends were trimmed by 0 bases and 5 bases, with 12 bases remaining between them. CDR1 and CDR2 from the germline V gene are SGHRS and YFSETQ. The CDR3 nucleotides read TGCGCCAGCAGCTTGGGGGAGACTAGAAACAATGAGCAGTTCTTC. Translating it yields CASSLGETRNNEQFF.

The chain links TRBV24-1 to TRBJ1-1; no clear D. This CDR3 is 11 amino acids long. The V and J ends lost 4 bases and 10 bases respectively, with 9 bases between them. Germline values: CDR1 KGHDR, CDR2 SFDVKD. The CDR3, as DNA: TGTGCCACCAGTGACCGAAGGAGAGCTTTCTTT. Its translation: CATSDRRRAFF.

The V call is TRBV30, the J call TRBJ1-2; TRBD1 might be the D (5 bases). The germline V and J ends were trimmed by 5 bases and 0 bases, with 13 bases remaining between them. Germline CDR1 GTSNPN, CDR2 SVGIG (reference sequence). This CDR3 region has 14 residues. CDR3 protein: CAWVQVTANYGYTF. The DNA for the CDR3 is TGTGCCTGGGTACAGGTTACAGCTAACTATGGCTACACCTTC.

This clone was found once. CDR3 sequence reads: CASSPAGTEAFF. The CDR3 DNA sequence: TGTGCCAGCTCACCAGCGGGCACTGAAGCTTTCTTT. The gene calls are TRBV18 and TRBJ1-1; D unclear. Between the trimmed V and J ends, which lost 2 bases and 4 bases, there was a span of 5 bases. This CDR3 contains 12 residues. Germline V gene data show CDR1 as KGHSH and CDR2 as LQKENI.

There are a few counts of this clone. The chain has TRBV13 and TRBJ1-2, with 9 nucleotides matching TRBD1. The length of the CDR3 is 14 residues. After removal of 4 bases from V and 6 bases from J, the junction contained 6 bases not matched to a gene. Germline CDR1 reads PRHDT; CDR2 reads FYEKMQ (reference sequence). CDR3 nucleotide sequence: TGTGCCAGCAGCTCGGGACAGGGCGTGGATGGCTACACCTTC. As protein: CASSSGQGVDGYTF. Full variable domain (missing parts from reference TRBV13 and TRBJ1-2): AAGVIQSPRHLIKEKRETATLKCYPIPRHDTVYWYQQGPGQDPQFLISFYEKMQSDKGSIPDRFSAQQFSDYHSELNMSSLELGDSALYFCASSSGQGVDGYTFGSGTRLTVV.

The chain carries TRBV15 and TRBJ2-1; TRBD1 matches at 7 bases. This CDR3 region has 16 residues. Trimming removed 2 bases from V and 5 bases from J; junction bases left unmatched: 9. Germline V CDR1 and CDR2: LNHNV, YYDKDF (reference sequence). In DNA form, the CDR3 reads TGTGCCACCAGCAGAATTCGACAGGGCTCGGACAATGAGCAGTTCTTC. Translation: CATSRIRQGSDNEQFF.

The chain is built from TRBV4-1 and TRBJ1-5; D gene ambiguous. CDR1 and CDR2 (germline): MGHRA, YSYEKL. The CDR3 totals 13 residues. V was shortened by 4 bases and J by 5 bases, with 9 bases between the two germline ends. As DNA, the CDR3 is TGCGCCAGCAGCCCTAGGGAGGATCAGCCCCAGCATTTT. Translation: CASSPREDQPQHF.

The rearrangement links TRBV14 to TRBJ2-3; perhaps TRBD1 as D (6 bases). CDR3 length equals 17 residues. Trimming removed 0 bases at V and 4 bases at J, with 17 bases between. From germline, CDR1 is SGHDN and CDR2 FVKESK. CDR3 nucleotides: TGTGCCAGCAGCCAAGACTGGACCTACAGGGATGCAGATACGCAGTATTTT. Protein product: CASSQDWTYRDADTQYF.

The genes are TRBV19 and TRBJ2-6; D is unresolved. Germline lookup yields CDR1 LNHDA and CDR2 SQIVND (reference sequence). CDR3 length: 17 amino acids. Trimming took 0 bases from V and 0 from J, leaving 9 bases between them. The CDR3 region has the DNA TGTGCCAGTAGTATAGATGAGGTCCTCTCTGGGGCCAACGTCCTGACTTTC. It yields the protein CASSIDEVLSGANVLTF.

The V call is TRBV24-1, the J call TRBJ2-2, with TRBD2 matching over 14 bases. There are 18 residues in the CDR3. The germline gives CDR1 KGHDR, CDR2 SFDVKD. The junction had 4 bases not matched to a gene; V was cut back by 3 bases and J by 2 bases. The CDR3 sequence: CATSDLGTSGRNTGELFF. In DNA, the CDR3 is TGTGCCACCAGTGATCTAGGGACTAGCGGGAGAAACACCGGGGAGCTGTTTTTT.

This sequence joins TRBV15 and TRBJ2-2; D perhaps matches TRBD2 (6 bases). The CDR3 is made up of 17 amino acids. Germline lookup yields CDR1 LNHNV and CDR2 YYDKDF (reference sequence). With 5 bases removed from V and 6 bases from J, the gap between germline ends came to 22 bases. CDR3 in amino acids: CATSGGFPGGGPGELFF. The CDR3 DNA sequence: TGTGCCACCAGCGGGGGTTTTCCTGGGGGAGGCCCCGGGGAGCTGTTTTTT. Complete variable domain (other parts from reference TRBV15 and TRBJ2-2): DAMVIQNPRYQVTQFGKPVTLSCSQTLNHNVMYWYQQKSSQAPKLLFHYYDKDFNNEADTPDNFQSRRPNTSFCFLDIRSPGLGDTAMYLCATSGGFPGGGPGELFFGEGSRLTVL.

The CDR3 nucleotides are TGTGCCAGTAGTATTGGCGGGGATGGCCAAGAGACCCAGTACTTC. As protein: CASSIGGDGQETQYF. The chain recombines TRBV19 with TRBJ2-5, with a tentative D call TRBD2 (6 bases). This CDR3 is built from 15 residues. V dropped 3 bases and J dropped 1 base, with 12 bases sitting between them. Germline V gene data show CDR1 as LNHDA and CDR2 as SQIVND (reference sequence). The full variable domain, completed using reference TRBV19 and TRBJ2-5, is DGGITQSPKYLFRKEGQNVTLSCEQNLNHDAMYWYRQDPGQGLRLIYYSQIVNDFQKGDIAEGYSVSREKKESFPLTVTSAQKNPTAFYLCASSIGGDGQETQYFGPGTRLLVL.